These 26 T cell receptor beta chains originate from one sample sequenced in a study of blood T cell repertoires in COVID-19. Sequenced by immunoSEQ multiplex PCR; TCRdb stores in-frame clones only, minus some. Of approximately 54,000 clones in the sample, 75% to 85% were seen once. The sequenced sample was peripheral blood. The receptors here all came from a woman in her fifties or sixties with acute or convalescent COVID-19.

This rearrangement joins TRBV5-1 to TRBJ2-5, with 8 bases lining up with TRBD1. The CDR3 runs to 14 residues. Germline lookup yields CDR1 SGHRS and CDR2 YFSETQ. The V and J ends lost 4 bases and 2 bases, in that order; junction bases with no gene match: 4. Here the CDR3 DNA reads TGCGCCAGCAGCCGCCAGGGGGCTCAAGAGACCCAGTACTTC. It translates to CASSRQGAQETQYF. The entire variable domain, with the rest obtained from reference TRBV5-1 and TRBJ2-5, is as follows: KAGVTQTPRYLIKTRGQQVTLSCSPISGHRSVSWYQQTPGQGLQFLFEYFSETQRNKGNFPGRFSGRQFSNSRSEMNVSTLELGDSALYLCASSRQGAQETQYFGPGTRLLVL.

This chain joins TRBV20-1 and TRBJ2-2; maybe TRBD2 (6 bases). CDR1 and CDR2 from the germline V gene are DFQATT and SNEGSKA (reference sequence). The CDR3 has 17 amino acids. Trimming cost V 5 bases and J 6 bases, with 25 bases left between them. This chain's CDR3 is CSAGAAGSKTKAGELFF. The CDR3 DNA reads TGCAGTGCTGGTGCTGCCGGGAGTAAAACTAAAGCCGGGGAGCTGTTTTTT.

The J gene is TRBJ1-6, the V gene TRBV19; the match to TRBD1 covers 9 bases. The CDR3 runs to 15 residues. Trimming took 10 bases from V and 7 from J; bases not matched to a gene: 11. Germline V CDR1 and CDR2: LNHDA, SQIVND (reference sequence). CDR3 protein: CATTTGGGYNSPLHF. CDR3 nucleotides: TGTGCCACCACGACAGGGGGTGGGTACAATTCACCCCTCCACTTT.

This sequence joins TRBV29-1 and TRBJ2-7; TRBD1 is a possible D gene (6 bases). Germline V CDR1 and CDR2: SQVTM, ANQGSEA. The CDR3 extends over 16 amino acids. Trimming shortened V by 5 bases and J by 2 bases, and 22 bases separated the two germline ends. The CDR3 loop is CSVRLLQGRSAYEQYF. The CDR3 region has the DNA TGCAGCGTTCGACTTTTACAGGGACGATCGGCCTACGAGCAGTACTTC.

The V call is TRBV12-1, the J call TRBJ1-4. TRBV12-1 is a known pseudogene. This CDR3 is built from 16 residues. DNA for the CDR3: TGTGCCAGCAGCTCCCGACGGACTGCAACTAATGAAAAACTGTTTTTT. Translated: CASSSRRTATNEKLFF.

This clone was recorded only once. J is TRBJ1-2 and V is TRBV5-1, with D perhaps TRBD1 (6 bases). Trimming stripped 5 bases from V and 4 bases from J, with 15 bases between. CDR1 is SGHRS and CDR2 is YFSETQ in the germline V gene. This CDR3 is built from 14 residues. CDR3 sequence: CASRSGASGYGYTF. The CDR3 DNA reads as TGCGCCAGCAGATCAGGGGCCTCTGGCTATGGCTACACCTTC.

The CDR3 DNA follows: TGTGCCAGCAGCTTTCGAAGTCTCGGGTACGAGCAGTACTTC. It codes for CASSFRSLGYEQYF. This sequence joins TRBV5-8 and TRBJ2-7; D gene unclear. The V gene's germline CDR1 is SGHTS and CDR2 YDEGEE. The CDR3 length is 14 residues. V shed 2 bases and J shed 4 bases, with 13 bases lying between them. The complete variable domain, with remaining parts taken from reference TRBV5-8 and TRBJ2-7, reads EAGVTQSPTHLIKTRGQQATLRCSPISGHTSVYWYQQALGLGLQFLLWYDEGEERNRGNFPPRFSGRQFPNYSSELNVNALELEDSALYLCASSFRSLGYEQYFGPGTRLTVT.

The rearrangement uses TRBV7-2 and TRBJ1-1; D gene ambiguous. V gave up 2 bases and J gave up 3 bases, with 7 bases separating them. The CDR3 spans 13 residues. Germline loops: CDR1 SGHTA, CDR2 FQGNSA. CDR3 protein: CASSLRSDTEAFF. The CDR3, as DNA: TGTGCCAGCAGCTTACGGTCGGACACTGAAGCTTTCTTT.

The chain couples TRBV7-3 to TRBJ1-2; tentative D call: TRBD1 (5 bases). Germline V CDR1 and CDR2: SGHTA, FQGTGA. The V gene lost 5 bases and the J gene lost 10 bases, with 23 bases spanning the gap. CDR3 length equals 15 residues. The CDR3 sequence: CASSRNGGRTADYTF. CDR3 DNA: TGTGCCAGCAGCCGGAACGGGGGAAGGACGGCGGACTACACCTTC.

This clone was observed once. V is TRBV19 and J is TRBJ1-2, with a tentative D call TRBD1 (5 bases). The V gene lost 2 bases and the J gene lost 5 bases, with 6 bases spanning the gap. Germline loops: CDR1 LNHDA, CDR2 SQIVND (reference sequence). The CDR3 extends over 12 amino acids. CDR3 loop: CASSIRGYGYTF. DNA for the CDR3: TGTGCCAGTAGTATACGGGGGTATGGCTACACCTTC.

In its sample, this clone was seen a few times. V gene TRBV9 combines with J gene TRBJ1-1; TRBD1 agrees at 8 bases. The CDR3 spans 16 residues. The junction had 8 bases not matched to a gene; V was cut back by 4 bases and J by 0 bases. The germline CDR1 and CDR2 sequences are SGDLS and YYNGEE. In DNA form, the CDR3 reads TGTGCCAGCAGCTTTCTACAGGGGGGCATGAACACTGAAGCTTTCTTT. Residues: CASSFLQGGMNTEAFF.

This clone was detected only a few times. The chain couples TRBV27 to TRBJ1-1; D uncertain. The germline V gene encodes CDR1 MNHEY and CDR2 SMNVEV (reference sequence). CDR3 length equals 15 residues. Trimming removed 2 bases from V and 5 bases from J, with 15 bases in between. The CDR3 coding sequence is TGTGCCAGCAGTTTAGGTTCGATGGCGAGGACTGAAGCTTTCTTT. Its translation: CASSLGSMARTEAFF.

V gene TRBV9 combines with J gene TRBJ2-5; no firm D call. V was pared by 2 bases and J by 3 bases, with 8 bases between. This CDR3 spans 13 amino acids. In germline, CDR1 is SGDLS, CDR2 YYNGEE. The CDR3: CASSVDSEETQYF. For the CDR3, the DNA is TGTGCCAGCAGCGTTGACTCGGAAGAGACCCAGTACTTC. The full variable domain, rest sourced from reference TRBV9 and TRBJ2-5, is DSGVTQTPKHLITATGQRVTLRCSPRSGDLSVYWYQQSLDQGLQFLIQYYNGEERAKGNILERFSAQQFPDLHSELNLSSLELGDSALYFCASSVDSEETQYFGPGTRLLVL.

The chain has TRBV2 and TRBJ1-6; perhaps TRBD1 as D (6 bases). CDR1 is SNHLY and CDR2 is FYNNEI in the germline V gene. The V gene lost 4 bases and the J gene lost 5 bases, with 12 bases spanning the gap. The CDR3 contains 15 residues. The CDR3 coding sequence is TGTGCCAGCAGTGGGGGGGGGCTGAATAATTCACCCCTCCACTTT. Translating it yields CASSGGGLNNSPLHF.

This chain joins TRBV7-2 and TRBJ1-2; 9 nucleotides align to TRBD1. CDR1 SGHTA and CDR2 FQGNSA come from the germline V gene. J gave up 4 bases and V 5 bases, and 5 bases lay outside the gene matches. CDR3 length: 14 residues. The CDR3 DNA is TGTGCCAGCAGCCCGGGACAGGGAGGCTATGGCTACACCTTC. Its translation is CASSPGQGGYGYTF.

Only one count was recorded for this clone. The chain has TRBV6-5 and TRBJ1-2; 7 bases line up with TRBD1. The CDR3 totals 12 residues. V lost 2 bases to trimming and J lost 6 bases; unmatched junction nucleotides: 0. Germline V gives CDR1 MNHEY, CDR2 SVGAGI. CDR3 nucleotide sequence: TGTGCCAGCAGTTACGGGACAGATGGCTACACCTTC. This encodes CASSYGTDGYTF.

V gene TRBV5-1 combines with J gene TRBJ1-4, with D possibly matching TRBD1 (6 bases). Per germline, CDR1 SGHRS and CDR2 YFSETQ. Trimming removed 4 bases from V and 3 bases from J, with 13 bases in between. The CDR3 extends over 15 amino acids. The CDR3 DNA reads TGCGCCAGCAGCCAAGGACAGCCATCTAATGAAAAACTGTTTTTT. Encoded protein: CASSQGQPSNEKLFF.

The rearrangement joins TRBV19 to TRBJ2-4; perhaps TRBD1 as D (6 bases). Per germline, CDR1 LNHDA and CDR2 SQIVND (reference sequence). This CDR3 has 13 residues. Trimming left V 6 bases short and J 7 bases short, with 13 bases between. CDR3 in DNA: TGTGCCAGTAGGGACAGATTGGTGAACATTCAGTACTTC. This gives the protein CASRDRLVNIQYF.

V and J are TRBV30 and TRBJ2-3; 8 bases agree with TRBD2. Germline lookup yields CDR1 GTSNPN and CDR2 SVGIG (reference sequence). J gave up 5 bases and V 2 bases, and 3 bases lay outside the gene matches. This CDR3 contains 13 residues. The CDR3 spells CAWSSGSRDTQYF. The CDR3 coding sequence is TGTGCCTGGAGTAGCGGGAGTCGAGATACGCAGTATTTT. The variable domain in full, with the rest retrieved from reference TRBV30 and TRBJ2-3, is SQTIHQWPATLVQPVGSPLSLECTVEGTSNPNLYWYRQAAGRGLQLLFYSVGIGQISSEVPQNLSASRPQDRQFILSSKKLLLSDSGFYLCAWSSGSRDTQYFGPGTRLTVL.

This chain connects TRBV18 to TRBJ1-1; D may be TRBD1 (6 bases). CDR1 is KGHSH, CDR2 LQKENI, per germline. V was shortened by 4 bases and J by 2 bases, with 8 bases between the two germline ends. The CDR3 consists of 13 residues. This CDR3 is CASSRTDNTEAFF. The CDR3 coding sequence is TGTGCCAGCTCACGGACAGACAACACTGAAGCTTTCTTT.

This CDR3 is CASSYADPQGAQNSYEQYF. CDR3 nucleotides: TGTGCCAGCAGTTACGCCGACCCACAGGGGGCCCAGAATTCCTACGAGCAGTACTTC. The genes are TRBV27 and TRBJ2-7; 9 bases line up with TRBD1. The CDR3 covers 19 residues. V was clipped by 4 bases and J by 1 base; unmatched bases: 17. Germline V gene sequence: CDR1 MNHEY, CDR2 SMNVEV (reference sequence).

The V call is TRBV5-1, the J call TRBJ2-6, with a tentative D call TRBD1 (5 bases). With 3 bases removed from V and 0 bases from J, the gap between germline ends came to 7 bases. This CDR3 is built from 15 residues. Germline-derived CDR1 and CDR2 are SGHRS and YFSETQ. This CDR3 reads CASSSDSSGANVLTF. The CDR3, as DNA: TGCGCCAGCAGCTCAGACAGCTCTGGGGCCAACGTCCTGACTTTC.

This clone occurred once. This chain links TRBV25-1 with TRBJ2-7, with D possibly matching TRBD2 (6 bases). Trimming cost V 7 bases and J 2 bases, with 6 bases left between them. There are 11 residues in the CDR3. Germline V CDR1 and CDR2: MGHDK, SYGVNS. The CDR3 nucleotides are TGTGCCAGCACGGGGGCCTACGAGCAGTACTTC. Translating it yields CASTGAYEQYF.

The V call is TRBV12-3 or TRBV12-4, the J call TRBJ2-7; D unclear. Between the trimmed V and J ends, which lost 2 bases and 7 bases, there was a span of 9 bases. This CDR3 spans 12 amino acids. The CDR3 DNA reads as TGTGCCAGCAGTTTACCCCAAATTGAGCAGTACTTC. This codes for CASSLPQIEQYF.

V usage is TRBV4-1 and J usage is TRBJ1-2; the D gene is possibly TRBD1 (5 bases). With 1 base removed from V and 5 bases from J, the gap between germline ends came to 11 bases. CDR1 is MGHRA, CDR2 YSYEKL, per germline. The length of the CDR3 is 14 residues. CDR3 coding DNA: TGCGCCAGCAGCCAAGCAGACAGCCAGTATGGCTACACCTTC. Encoded protein: CASSQADSQYGYTF.

V is TRBV10-2 and J is TRBJ2-5; 9 bases are a match to TRBD1. V shed 4 bases, J shed 5 bases, and the junction held 11 bases outside the gene matches. The CDR3 is made up of 16 amino acids. CDR1 is WSHSY, CDR2 SAAADI, per germline. DNA of the CDR3: TGCGCCAGCAGTGTACTCCTACAGGGGGCGGGGGAGACCCAGTACTTC. It translates to CASSVLLQGAGETQYF.